The T cell receptor beta chain described here comes from a study of T cell responses to AZD1222 COVID-19 vaccine. The repertoire was sequenced with immunoSEQ multiplex PCR; TCRdb's copy has only in-frame clones and lacks some. The sample records about 100,000 clones, 80% to 95% being singletons. With 1 base removed from V and 5 bases from J, the gap between germline ends came to 4 bases. The CDR3 sequence is 11 residues long. Germline V gene lookup returns CDR1 SGHDT and CDR2 YYEEEE. This clone was detected a few times. The antigen is unknown. Broader study findings: Spike-specific TCR repertoires showed rising breadth and depth after two AZD1222 doses. In the spike-specific TCR repertoire, nearly half reportedly target unmutated variant regions. Every sample of the repertoires postdated the peak T cell response.

The source was peripheral blood, collected on day 0 of AZD1222 vaccination. The V call is TRBV5-6, the J call TRBJ2-7; D not certain. The TCR sequence derives from an adult in good health. In DNA, the CDR3 is TGTGCCAGCAGCTTGCACCACGAGCAGTACTTC. Its protein is CASSLHHEQYF.